This paragraph covers one T cell receptor (beta chain) sequence. V was clipped by 2 bases and J by 5 bases, with 22 bases between them. In germline, CDR1 is SGHRS, CDR2 YFSETQ. This CDR3 region has 17 residues. In the study's own analysis: Amplification from reference gene primers served as the basis for estimated nucleated cell counts. Method: immunoSEQ multiplex PCR; TCRdb's copy keeps in-frame clones and lacks some. The D gene and trimming were derived from the DNA, and the V and J assignments and clone size from that table. The profile shows approximately 23,000 clones, 90% of them singletons. The data were obtained in a study of blood T cell repertoires in COVID-19. Study-wide context: PBMCs, B-cell-depleted T cells, or T cells were the source of the cDNA or gDNA that made up the material.

Sequences were obtained from peripheral blood. The V and J genes are TRBV5-1 and TRBJ2-5; D is perhaps TRBD1 (6 bases). The sequence was collected from a man in his 70s with acute or convalescent COVID-19. CDR3 bases: TGCGCCAGCAGCTTAGGAGCCCAGACAGGTTGGTTGGAGACCCAGTACTTC. This codes for CASSLGAQTGWLETQYF.